The 15 T cell receptor beta chains listed next were all sequenced from one sample in a study of T-cell memory formation after mild COVID-19. Each CDR3 protein is one row after TCRdb ran MiXCR on the 5' RACE reads. This sample has 200,000 to 300,000 distinct CDR3 sequences, with less than 20% found just once. Sequenced: PBMCs or a T cell subset sorted from them (not recorded which). These receptors were taken from an adult woman who had mild COVID-19 (a few samples of this study predate the infection). Cell type and time point are not known.

J is TRBJ2-1 and V is TRBV30; D is tentatively TRBD1 or TRBD2 (5 bases each). Looked up from germline, CDR1 is GTSNPN and CDR2 is SVGIG (reference sequence). V lost 4 bases to trimming and J lost 8 bases, with 15 bases between them. This CDR3 contains 13 residues. The CDR3 region has the DNA TGTGCCTGGACGAGACAGACTATCGATGAGCAGTTCTTC. Residues: CAWTRQTIDEQFF. The full variable domain, rest sourced from reference TRBV30 and TRBJ2-1, is SQTIHQWPATLVQPVGSPLSLECTVEGTSNPNLYWYRQAAGRGLQLLFYSVGIGQISSEVPQNLSASRPQDRQFILSSKKLLLSDSGFYLCAWTRQTIDEQFFGPGTRLTVL.

This clonotype has only a few counts. The rearrangement uses TRBV7-2 and TRBJ2-3, with TRBD2 matching over 10 bases. V dropped 8 bases and J dropped 5; count of bases not matched to a gene: 10. The CDR3 spans 15 residues. Germline-derived CDR1 and CDR2 are SGHTA and FQGNSA. The CDR3 spells CASRLGSGGGDTQYF. CDR3 nucleotide sequence: TGTGCCAGCCGACTTGGAAGCGGGGGGGGAGATACGCAGTATTTT. Using reference TRBV7-2 and TRBJ2-3 for the parts outside the CDR3, the full variable domain is GAGVSQSPSNKVTEKGKDVELRCDPISGHTALYWYRQSLGQGLEFLIYFQGNSAPDKSGLPSDRFSAERTGGSVSTLTIQRTQQEDSAVYLCASRLGSGGGDTQYFGPGTRLTVL.

This clonotype came up a few times. The chain uses TRBV20-1 and TRBJ2-6; 10 positions agree with TRBD2. The ends lost 6 bases at V and 4 bases at J; junction bases unmatched: 12. The CDR3 runs 17 residues. In germline, CDR1 is DFQATT, CDR2 SNEGSKA (reference sequence). The CDR3 DNA is TGCAGTGCCCATGGGCCTAGCGGGAGCTTGGGGGCCAACGTCCTGACTTTC. Translated: CSAHGPSGSLGANVLTF.

V gene TRBV16 combines with J gene TRBJ2-1; D may be TRBD1 (5 bases). Trimming stripped 4 bases from V and 6 bases from J, with 13 bases between. The CDR3 has 14 amino acids. CDR1 KGHSY and CDR2 FQNENV come from the germline V gene. The CDR3 DNA is TGTGCCAGCAGCCCGGCAGGGATACGCAATGAGCAGTTCTTC. It specifies CASSPAGIRNEQFF.

J is TRBJ1-2 and V is TRBV12-3 or TRBV12-4; D possibly corresponds to TRBD1 (5 bases). The V and J ends lost 5 bases and 3 bases respectively, with 13 bases between them. This CDR3 region has 14 residues. CDR3 in DNA: TGTGCCAGCAGTCCCCAGGACACATACTATGGCTACACCTTC. Translated, it gives CASSPQDTYYGYTF.

The J gene is TRBJ2-3, the V gene TRBV20-1; 10 bases fit TRBD2. V gave up 4 bases and J gave up 5 bases; unmatched junction bases: 6. The CDR3 runs to 14 residues. Germline assignment: CDR1 DFQATT and CDR2 SNEGSKA (reference sequence). CDR3 sequence reads: CSAIQRGGLDTQYF. The CDR3 DNA reads as TGCAGTGCTATACAGCGGGGGGGCCTAGATACGCAGTATTTT.

This clonotype appeared a few times. This sequence joins TRBV11-2 and TRBJ1-1; D gene ambiguous. V lost 3 bases, J lost 4 bases, and 12 bases lay in between. This CDR3 has 14 amino acids. In germline, CDR1 is SGHAT, CDR2 FQNNGV. This CDR3 is CASSFPPGSTEAFF. The CDR3 DNA is TGTGCCAGCAGCTTCCCCCCGGGATCCACTGAAGCTTTCTTT.

The rearrangement links TRBV6-6 to TRBJ2-2, with D tentatively TRBD1 or TRBD2 (6 bases each). Germline-derived CDR1 and CDR2 are MNHNY and SVGAGI (reference sequence). V lost 7 bases and J 7 bases, leaving 16 bases between the germline ends. CDR3 length: 14 amino acids. CDR3 residues: CASKKQGGGGELFF. CDR3 nucleotides: TGTGCCAGCAAAAAACAAGGGGGAGGCGGGGAGCTGTTTTTT.

The chain employs TRBV20-1 and TRBJ1-4; weak D call: TRBD1 (6 bases). The CDR3 is 14 amino acids. The V end was cut by 6 bases, the J end by 6 bases, with 17 bases between. In germline, CDR1 is DFQATT, CDR2 SNEGSKA (reference sequence). CDR3 region: CSARQGSADEKLFF. CDR3 nucleotides: TGCAGTGCCCGGCAGGGGTCGGCCGATGAAAAACTGTTTTTT.

The CDR3 DNA follows: TGTGCCAGCAGCTTAGCGTTGGCTAGCGTGGGCACCGGGGAGCTGTTTTTT. It yields the protein CASSLALASVGTGELFF. The chain recombines TRBV7-7 with TRBJ2-2; tentatively, D is TRBD2 (6 bases). Germline values: CDR1 SSHAT, CDR2 FNYEAQ (reference sequence). This CDR3 spans 17 amino acids. Trimming shortened V by 0 bases and J by 4 bases, and 15 bases separated the two germline ends.

The gene calls are TRBV7-9 and TRBJ1-1; 11 bases match TRBD1. V lost 5 bases, J lost 9 bases, and 8 bases stayed unmatched. The CDR3 loop spans 14 amino acids. Per the germline V gene, CDR1 is SEHNR and CDR2 is FQNEAQ (reference sequence). The CDR3, as DNA: TGTGCCAGCAGCAGAACGGACAGGGGGCAACAAGCTTTCTTT. It encodes CASSRTDRGQQAFF.

As to this clonotype: Since the CDR3 does not end with the conserved phenylalanine or tryptophan, this likely comes from a read error. The DNA is omitted, as the CDR3 cannot be located on it reliably, and the CDR3 follows TCRdb's listing. This chain uses TRBV4-1 with TRBJ1-2; TRBD1, the D gene given by the table, was not confirmed from the DNA. Germline V CDR1 and CDR2: MGHRA, YSYEKL. The CDR3 contains 10 residues when both ends are counted. CDR3 protein: CASSRPGVGR.

This chain uses TRBV2 with TRBJ2-7, with a weak D call TRBD1 (6 bases). V lost 3 bases, J lost 5 bases, and 14 bases lay in between. The CDR3 runs to 14 residues. Germline values: CDR1 SNHLY, CDR2 FYNNEI. The CDR3 loop reads CASSDRQALHEQYF. The CDR3 DNA is TGTGCCAGCAGTGACAGACAGGCGCTACACGAGCAGTACTTC.

The V and J genes are TRBV5-1 and TRBJ2-1, with unresolved D. The CDR3 spans 15 residues. Trimming removed 5 bases from V and 4 bases from J, with 16 bases in between. Germline assignment: CDR1 SGHRS and CDR2 YFSETQ. The CDR3, as DNA: TGCGCCAGCAGTACCCCTTCTGGAAGTTACAATGAGCAGTTCTTC. As protein: CASSTPSGSYNEQFF.

This clonotype was counted between two and nine times. The gene calls are TRBV24-1 and TRBJ2-1; 10 bases match TRBD2. This CDR3 region has 15 residues. V trimming: 6 bases; J trimming: 7 bases; junction bases outside the gene matches: 8. The V gene's germline CDR1 is KGHDR and CDR2 SFDVKD. CDR3 sequence: CATSRRSGGANEQFF. The CDR3 DNA reads TGTGCCACCAGTCGAAGGAGCGGGGGGGCGAATGAGCAGTTCTTC.